One and the same sample provided the 2 T cell receptor beta chains below, sequenced in a study of identical twins. TCRdb recomputed calls from the 5' RACE reads with MiXCR, one row per CDR3 protein. The sample holds roughly 700,000 distinct CDR3 sequences, around 8.3% seen once. The same data also went into a second study, on yellow fever vaccine responses in identical twins.

Material: PBMCs. All receptors come from a woman between 18 and 29 years old in good health.

This clonotype was found many times. The chain has TRBV3-1 and TRBJ2-7; D might be TRBD1 (6 bases). The V and J ends lost 4 bases and 3 bases respectively, with 7 bases between them. Germline V gene lookup returns CDR1 LGHDT and CDR2 YNNKEL (reference sequence). CDR3 size: 12 residues. The CDR3 sequence: CASSRTDYEQYF. CDR3 coding DNA: TGTGCCAGCAGCCGGACAGACTACGAGCAGTACTTC.

This clonotype has just a few counts. V gene TRBV19 combines with J gene TRBJ2-7, with D maybe TRBD2 (5 bases). Germline loops: CDR1 LNHDA, CDR2 SQIVND (reference sequence). V was pared by 2 bases and J by 6 bases, with 17 bases between. The CDR3 is made up of 15 amino acids. For the CDR3, the DNA is TGTGCCAGTAGTATACCGGGAACAGACTGGGGCGAGCAGTACTTC. It is translated as CASSIPGTDWGEQYF.